Listed below are T cell receptor beta chains from one sample, sequenced in a study of blood T cell repertoires in COVID-19. Assay used: immunoSEQ multiplex PCR; TCRdb lists only in-frame clones, some missing. Of 250,000 to 350,000 clones in the sample, more than 70% were seen once. The sample comprised peripheral blood. These receptors all come from a woman aged 25-40 years who had recovered from COVID-19. Each CDR3 is given without its conserved first and last residue. The order of the fields is V gene, D gene, CDR3 protein. The D gene is left open where the match is weak.

TRBV10-3	NA	AISRNTDRSNTEAF
TRBV28	NA	ASSFSSGITDTQY
TRBV6-1	NA	ASSPGRGKNIQY
TRBV5-3	NA	ARSRLIRGMVYGYT
TRBV6-1	TRBD1	ASSDYRGSNYGYT
TRBV6-5	TRBD1	ASRRQGDGYT
TRBV2	NA	ASRQPSSTDTQY
TRBV19	TRBD2	ASIGLAGGPRNEQF
TRBV13	TRBD1	ASSSGTGRYEQY
TRBV27	NA	ASSPSVGNTIY
TRBV6-5	NA	ASSYLGRLNTEAF